A selection of T cell receptor beta chains follows, all from one sample in a study of OX40 agonist ivuxolimab in advanced cancers. Generated by immunoSEQ multiplex PCR, the TCRdb table keeps only in-frame clones and is missing some. In the table there are fewer than 80,000 clones, approximately 83% of which are singletons. Sample: CD4+ or CD8+ T cells sorted from blood, taken in a trial of the OX40 agonist ivuxolimab. Every receptor here comes from an adult with an advanced solid tumor such as melanoma, head and neck, liver or kidney cancer. Both conserved end residues are part of each CDR3. D genes are given only for firm matches. Clone size is not always given. Where it is, it says once, few, many or a class for expanded clones.

v_call	clone_size	d_call	j_call	cdr3_aa	cdr3_nt
TRBV10-2	-	TRBD1	TRBJ2-3	CASSIRQGVAKDTQYF	TGCGCCAGCAGCATCCGACAGGGAGTAGCGAAAGATACGCAGTATTTT
TRBV11-1	-	TRBD1	TRBJ2-7	CASSPSWTGQRKEQYF	TGTGCCAGCAGCCCAAGTTGGACAGGGCAACGTAAAGAGCAGTACTTC
TRBV10-3	-	TRBD1	TRBJ1-6	CAISLTGDSPLHF	TGTGCCATCAGCCTCACAGGGGACTCACCCCTCCACTTT
TRBV18	-	TRBD1	TRBJ1-1	CASSRGRQGGFGTEAFF	TGTGCCAGCTCACGAGGTCGGCAGGGGGGATTCGGCACTGAAGCTTTCTTT
TRBV18	-	-	TRBJ1-1	CASSGGENTEAFF	TGTGCCAGCTCAGGAGGGGAGAACACTGAAGCTTTCTTT
TRBV5-1	-	TRBD1	TRBJ1-2	CASSLGTGQGYTF	TGCGCCAGCAGCTTGGGGACAGGACAGGGCTACACCTTC
TRBV7-9	-	-	TRBJ1-6	CASSPGPTDNSPLHF	TGTGCCAGCAGCCCCGGACCGACTGATAATTCACCCCTCCACTTT
TRBV29-1	-	-	TRBJ1-3	CSANSPGNTIYF	TGCAGCGCCAACAGCCCTGGAAACACCATATATTTT
TRBV18	-	TRBD1	TRBJ1-5	CASSPIGTGDQPQHF	TGTGCCAGCTCACCGATCGGGACAGGGGATCAGCCCCAGCATTTT
TRBV6-5	-	TRBD1	TRBJ1-5	CASSRDRERQPQHF	TGTGCCAGCAGCAGGGACAGGGAAAGGCAGCCCCAGCATTTT
TRBV11-2	-	-	TRBJ2-7	CASSSQSPYEQYF	TGTGCCAGCAGTAGCCAATCTCCCTACGAGCAGTACTTC
TRBV11-2	-	-	TRBJ2-3	CASSLVRLADTQYF	TGTGCCAGCAGCTTAGTAAGGCTTGCAGATACGCAGTATTTT
TRBV5-6	-	-	TRBJ2-2	CASSPEATGDTGELFF	TGTGCCAGCAGCCCAGAGGCTACGGGAGACACCGGGGAGCTGTTTTTT
TRBV18	-	TRBD2	TRBJ2-7	CASPLSKGEGKTYEQYF	TGTGCCAGCCCTTTATCCAAAGGGGAGGGAAAGACCTACGAGCAGTACTTC
TRBV29-1	-	TRBD1	TRBJ1-2	CSVEDRGQGNNYGYTF	TGCAGCGTTGAAGATAGGGGACAGGGAAATAACTATGGCTACACCTTC
TRBV5-1	once	TRBD1	TRBJ1-3	CASSFGDRAFSGNTIYF	TGCGCCAGCAGCTTCGGAGACAGGGCCTTCTCTGGAAACACCATATATTTT
TRBV19	-	-	TRBJ2-7	CASSIDGGGRPPAYEQYF	TGTGCCAGTAGTATAGATGGAGGGGGCAGGCCACCCGCCTACGAGCAGTACTTC
TRBV7-2	-	TRBD1	TRBJ1-2	CASSLAPQGANNYGYTF	TGTGCCAGCAGCTTAGCACCGCAGGGGGCAAATAACTATGGCTACACCTTC
TRBV5-1	-	-	TRBJ2-5	CASSSNGQQETQYF	TGCGCCAGCAGCTCCAACGGACAGCAAGAGACCCAGTACTTC
TRBV5-1	-	-	TRBJ2-3	CASSLGGAADTQYF	TGCGCCAGCAGCTTGGGCGGGGCGGCAGATACGCAGTATTTT
TRBV5-1	once	TRBD1	TRBJ1-3	CASSIGQGPGNTIYF	TGCGCCAGCAGCATCGGACAGGGTCCTGGAAACACCATATATTTT
TRBV29-1	-	TRBD1	TRBJ2-5	CSVEGQGLLPQYF	TGCAGCGTTGAGGGACAGGGGTTGTTACCCCAGTACTTC
TRBV5-1	-	-	TRBJ2-2	CASIGTGELFF	TGCGCCAGCATCGGCACCGGGGAGCTGTTTTTT
TRBV29-1	-	-	TRBJ1-1	CSVRRWNTEAFF	TGCAGCGTTCGACGGTGGAACACTGAAGCTTTCTTT
TRBV25-1	-	TRBD1	TRBJ2-5	CASSDYYRDRGETQYF	TGTGCCAGCAGTGACTACTACCGGGACAGGGGAGAGACCCAGTACTTC
TRBV30	-	-	TRBJ2-1	CAWSWGANYNEQFF	TGTGCCTGGAGTTGGGGGGCAAACTACAATGAGCAGTTCTTC
TRBV27	-	-	TRBJ1-1	CASSSSEGGHTEAFF	-
TRBV6-1	-	TRBD1	TRBJ1-6	CASSANGQGNSPLHF	TGTGCCAGCAGTGCAAACGGACAGGGAAATTCACCCCTCCACTTT
TRBV5-5	-	-	TRBJ1-1	CASSFEIITEAFF	TGTGCCAGCAGCTTTGAGATCATCACTGAAGCTTTCTTT
TRBV23-1	-	-	TRBJ1-5	CASSQSGTGRGNQPQHF	TGCGCCAGCAGTCAATCGGGGACGGGGAGAGGCAATCAGCCCCAGCATTTT
TRBV5-4	-	TRBD1	TRBJ1-2	CASSPGTGESYGYTF	TGTGCCAGCAGCCCAGGGACAGGGGAATCATATGGCTACACCTTC
TRBV15	-	-	TRBJ1-3	CATSRDGVTGNTIYF	TGTGCCACCAGCCGAGATGGGGTGACTGGAAACACCATATATTTT
TRBV21-1	-	-	TRBJ2-6	CASSKVQGAYSGVNVLTF	TGTGCCAGCAGCAAAGTTCAGGGGGCCTACTCTGGGGTCAACGTCCTGACTTTC
TRBV19	-	-	TRBJ2-1	CASSIRSTGTHYNEQFF	TGTGCCAGTAGTATTCGTTCGACCGGGACCCATTACAATGAGCAGTTCTTC
TRBV29-1	-	-	TRBJ2-3	CSVAQPGGDTQYF	TGCAGCGTTGCTCAGCCGGGTGGAGATACGCAGTATTTT
TRBV11-1	few	TRBD2	TRBJ2-5	CASSSGLAETQYF	TGTGCCAGCAGCTCTGGACTAGCAGAGACCCAGTACTTC
TRBV7-9	-	TRBD1	TRBJ1-1	CASSSDRDRGYMNTEAFF	TGTGCCAGCAGCTCGGACCGGGACAGGGGGTACATGAACACTGAAGCTTTCTTT
TRBV7-2	-	TRBD1	TRBJ1-1	CASSFPGGPEAFF	TGTGCCAGCAGCTTTCCAGGGGGCCCTGAAGCTTTCTTT
TRBV7-3	-	-	TRBJ1-1	CASSRSSNTEAFF	TGTGCCAGCAGTCGAAGTTCCAACACTGAAGCTTTCTTT
TRBV19	few	-	TRBJ1-1	CASTMGLLNTEAFF	TGTGCCAGTACCATGGGCTTACTCAACACTGAAGCTTTCTTT
TRBV7-3	-	TRBD1	TRBJ2-2	CASSLGGQGFTGELFF	TGTGCCAGCAGCTTAGGGGGACAGGGGTTCACCGGGGAGCTGTTTTTT
TRBV19	few	-	TRBJ2-2	CASGMGLQNTGELFF	TGTGCCAGTGGGATGGGACTGCAGAACACCGGGGAGCTGTTTTTT
TRBV5-4	-	TRBD2	TRBJ2-1	CASSFSGGRSYNEQFF	TGTGCCAGCAGCTTCAGCGGGGGCCGGTCCTACAATGAGCAGTTCTTC
TRBV19	-	-	TRBJ2-3	CASGSFTDTQYF	TGTGCCAGTGGCTCCTTCACAGATACGCAGTATTTT
TRBV7-2	-	TRBD1	TRBJ2-7	CASSRSAGGGEQYF	TGTGCCAGCAGCCGATCGGCAGGGGGCGGCGAGCAGTACTTC
TRBV9	-	-	TRBJ1-3	CASSQAGDTIYF	TGTGCCAGCAGCCAAGCCGGGGACACCATATATTTT
TRBV5-6	-	-	TRBJ2-5	CASSPTGTQETQYF	TGTGCCAGCAGCCCTACGGGGACCCAAGAGACCCAGTACTTC
TRBV5-4	once	TRBD1	TRBJ1-2	CASSSGQGLRVYGYTF	TGTGCCAGCAGCTCCGGACAGGGGTTAAGGGTCTATGGCTACACCTTC
TRBV5-6	-	-	TRBJ1-4	CASSLGTDYNEKLFF	TGTGCCAGCAGCTTGGGGACAGATTATAATGAAAAACTGTTTTTT
TRBV7-2	-	-	TRBJ2-7	CASSQTHRSSYEQYF	TGTGCCAGCAGCCAGACACACAGGAGCTCCTACGAGCAGTACTTC